One sample yielded the 30 T cell receptor beta chains listed below, sequenced in a study of blood T cell repertoires in COVID-19. Sequencing used immunoSEQ multiplex PCR; TCRdb keeps in-frame clones, though not all of them. The sample contains over 300,000 clones, 90% of which appear only once. The sequenced sample consisted of peripheral blood. These TCRs come from a man younger than 35 with active or convalescent COVID-19.

This clone was observed a handful of times. The V and J genes are TRBV15 and TRBJ2-1; D gene unclear. The CDR3 spans 14 residues. V was cut by 0 bases and J by 4 bases, with 7 bases left in between. The germline V gene has CDR1 LNHNV and CDR2 YYDKDF (reference sequence). The CDR3 sequence is CATSRDTQYNEQFF. In DNA, the CDR3 is TGTGCCACCAGCAGAGATACACAGTACAATGAGCAGTTCTTC.

This clone was picked up one time. The rearrangement links TRBV7-9 to TRBJ2-3, with D possibly matching TRBD2 (6 bases). The ends were cut back, 7 bases at V and 6 bases at J, with 17 bases in the middle. Germline V gene lookup returns CDR1 SEHNR and CDR2 FQNEAQ (reference sequence). The CDR3 sequence is 14 residues long. This CDR3 reads CASTRDLLWDTQYF. The CDR3 nucleotides are TGTGCCAGCACCCGGGACTTACTTTGGGATACGCAGTATTTT.

J is TRBJ1-1 and V is TRBV6-5, with TRBD1 identical over 7 bases. After removal of 6 bases from V and 1 base from J, the junction contained 8 bases not matched to a gene. Per germline, CDR1 MNHEY and CDR2 SVGAGI. CDR3 length: 15 amino acids. CDR3 DNA: TGTGCCAGCAGACCACCGGACAGGCAGAACACTGAAGCTTTCTTT. Translated: CASRPPDRQNTEAFF.

The V gene is TRBV2, the J gene TRBJ2-5; 14 nucleotides match TRBD2. The V gene's germline CDR1 is SNHLY and CDR2 FYNNEI. The CDR3 consists of 18 residues. J gave up 3 bases and V 3 bases, and 9 bases lay outside the gene matches. The CDR3 DNA sequence: TGTGCCAGCAGTGAGGGGACTAGCGGGAGAGGAGTTAAAGAGACCCAGTACTTC. Amino acid sequence: CASSEGTSGRGVKETQYF.

J is TRBJ2-1 and V is TRBV9; 9 positions match TRBD2. Germline V lookup: CDR1 SGDLS, CDR2 YYNGEE. Trimming removed 7 bases from V and 0 bases from J; junction bases left unmatched: 20. The CDR3 length is 20 residues. CDR3 region: CASGVSPGLAKPSSYNEQFF. The CDR3 region has the DNA TGTGCCAGCGGGGTTAGCCCGGGACTAGCCAAACCGAGCTCCTACAATGAGCAGTTCTTC.

This clone was observed once. The gene calls are TRBV5-6 and TRBJ2-5, with D possibly TRBD2 on 6 matching bases. This CDR3 spans 13 amino acids. V was pared by 4 bases and J by 5 bases, with 12 bases between. Germline assignment: CDR1 SGHDT and CDR2 YYEEEE. CDR3 amino acids: CASSRSRGETQYF. In DNA form, the CDR3 reads TGTGCCAGCAGCAGATCCCGGGGGGAGACCCAGTACTTC.

V and J are TRBV7-2 and TRBJ2-1; D is perhaps TRBD1 (7 bases). V lost 1 base and J lost 5, with 12 bases in between. The CDR3 spans 15 residues. Per the germline V gene, CDR1 is SGHTA and CDR2 is FQGNSA. This CDR3 is CASSLEQGRHNEQFF. In nucleotides, the CDR3 is TGTGCCAGCAGCTTAGAACAGGGGAGGCACAATGAGCAGTTCTTC.

The chain has TRBV5-8 and TRBJ2-2; 7 bases fit TRBD1. This CDR3 is built from 13 residues. V dropped 5 bases and J dropped 4; count of bases not matched to a gene: 2. Germline V gene lookup returns CDR1 SGHTS and CDR2 YDEGEE. CDR3 coding DNA: TGTGCCAGCAGGGCAGGGGGCACCGGGGAGCTGTTTTTT. It is translated as CASRAGGTGELFF.

The chain links TRBV4-2 to TRBJ2-5, with D possibly matching TRBD1 (6 bases). Germline CDR1 is LGHNA and CDR2 is YNFKEQ. The CDR3 spans 14 residues. Trimming pared 6 bases from V and 2 bases from J, leaving 13 bases between. The CDR3: CASSQQGPQETQYF. Here the CDR3 DNA reads TGTGCCAGCAGTCAGCAGGGGCCGCAAGAGACCCAGTACTTC.

The chain joins TRBV28 to TRBJ2-7; D is possibly TRBD1 (6 bases). V gave up 8 bases and J gave up 0 bases, with 14 bases separating them. Germline V CDR1 and CDR2: MDHEN, SYDVKM. The CDR3 runs 14 residues. The CDR3 sequence: CASVEPDSSYEQYF. As DNA, the CDR3 is TGTGCCAGCGTAGAACCGGACAGCTCCTACGAGCAGTACTTC.

This clone was observed a few times. This sample also contains other DNA sequences that code for the same CDR3. J is TRBJ1-5 and V is TRBV19; the match to TRBD1 covers 7 bases. Unmatched junction bases numbered 4, after V lost 7 bases and J lost 1 base. Germline values: CDR1 LNHDA, CDR2 SQIVND (reference sequence). The CDR3 covers 14 residues. In DNA, the CDR3 is TGTGCCAGTACCCCGACAGGGAGCAATCAGCCCCAGCATTTT. Protein product: CASTPTGSNQPQHF.

V gene TRBV27 combines with J gene TRBJ1-6; possibly TRBD1 for D (5 bases). The CDR3 contains 16 residues. CDR1 is MNHEY and CDR2 is SMNVEV in the germline V gene (reference sequence). V dropped 5 bases and J dropped 7 bases, with 18 bases sitting between them. This CDR3 is CASSITGFPSNSPLHF. The CDR3 DNA is TGTGCCAGCAGTATAACAGGTTTTCCGTCCAATTCACCCCTCCACTTT.

This chain connects TRBV18 to TRBJ2-4, with D unresolved. Trimming took 1 base from V and 0 from J, leaving 7 bases between them. This CDR3 comprises 15 residues. Germline CDR1 reads KGHSH; CDR2 reads LQKENI. CDR3: CASSPLSKAKNIQYF. CDR3 nucleotide sequence: TGTGCCAGCTCACCACTCAGTAAAGCCAAAAACATTCAGTACTTC.

The V gene is TRBV7-2, the J gene TRBJ1-1; D is possibly TRBD1 (5 bases). Germline V gene sequence: CDR1 SGHTA, CDR2 FQGNSA. Deletions cut 5 bases from V and 3 bases from J, with 16 bases between. The CDR3 consists of 15 residues. CDR3 residues: CASSLSGGWDTEAFF. CDR3 nucleotide sequence: TGTGCCAGCAGCCTATCGGGGGGTTGGGACACTGAAGCTTTCTTT.

The genes are TRBV9 and TRBJ1-1; 7 nucleotides agree with TRBD1. The CDR3 is made up of 17 amino acids. The V gene end was trimmed by 4 bases and the J gene end by 0 bases; junction bases not matched to a gene: 12. Germline V lookup: CDR1 SGDLS, CDR2 YYNGEE. In DNA form, the CDR3 reads TGTGCCAGCAGCCCGACCGGGGGGGACAGCCTGAACACTGAAGCTTTCTTT. Its translation is CASSPTGGDSLNTEAFF.

The chain recombines TRBV3-1 (or the pseudogene TRBV3-2) with TRBJ2-1; TRBD2 aligns across 10 bases. There are 15 residues in the CDR3. Trimming cost V 6 bases and J 3 bases; bases outside gene matches: 5. Per germline, CDR1 LGHDT and CDR2 YNNKEL (reference sequence). CDR3 loop: CASSWSSGSYNEQFF. In nucleotides, the CDR3 is TGTGCCAGCAGTTGGTCTAGCGGGAGCTACAATGAGCAGTTCTTC.

The chain couples TRBV9 to TRBJ2-1; 14 bases fit TRBD2. This CDR3 has 18 amino acids. CDR1 is SGDLS, CDR2 YYNGEE, per germline. V dropped 0 bases and J dropped 2; count of bases not matched to a gene: 4. CDR3: CASSVGTSGGLTYNEQFF. Here the CDR3 DNA reads TGTGCCAGCAGCGTAGGGACTAGCGGGGGGCTAACCTACAATGAGCAGTTCTTC.

V and J are TRBV28 and TRBJ1-2; D possibly corresponds to TRBD1 (5 bases). The CDR3 is 11 amino acids. Germline CDR1 is MDHEN and CDR2 is SYDVKM. V lost 6 bases and J 7 bases, leaving 9 bases between the germline ends. CDR3 DNA: TGTGCCAGCAGCCGGGGACTTGGCTACACCTTC. It codes for CASSRGLGYTF.

J is TRBJ1-2 and V is TRBV3-1 (or the pseudogene TRBV3-2); 8 positions match TRBD1. V shed 0 bases and J 4 bases; nucleotides not matched to a gene: 4. This CDR3 contains 15 residues. Germline V gene sequence: CDR1 LGHDT, CDR2 YNNKEL (reference sequence). CDR3 coding DNA: TGTGCCAGCAGCCAAGACTATCAGGGGGCCTATGGCTACACCTTC. Its translation: CASSQDYQGAYGYTF.

The rearrangement uses TRBV7-6 and TRBJ1-5; 8 positions agree with TRBD1. The CDR3 extends over 16 amino acids. V shed 5 bases and J 2 bases; nucleotides not matched to a gene: 8. CDR1 is SGHVS, CDR2 FNYEAQ, per germline. The CDR3 bases are TGTGCCAGCAGCCGAGACAGGGGAAGTGGCAATCAGCCCCAGCATTTT. Encoded protein: CASSRDRGSGNQPQHF.

This clone was counted only a few times. V gene TRBV28 combines with J gene TRBJ2-7, with D tentatively TRBD1 (6 bases). This CDR3 contains 15 residues. The V gene's germline CDR1 is MDHEN and CDR2 SYDVKM. Between the trimmed V and J ends, which lost 6 bases and 5 bases, there was a span of 20 bases. As DNA, the CDR3 is TGTGCCAGCAGCCTACCATTGACCAGGGACAACGAGCAGTACTTC. This codes for CASSLPLTRDNEQYF.

This rearrangement joins TRBV19 to TRBJ1-4; 9 nucleotides align to TRBD1. The CDR3 is made up of 15 amino acids. The ends lost 5 bases at V and 5 bases at J; junction bases unmatched: 6. CDR1 LNHDA and CDR2 SQIVND come from the germline V gene (reference sequence). DNA of the CDR3: TGTGCCAGTAGTCCGAGACAGGGGGGCAATGAAAAACTGTTTTTT. This translates into CASSPRQGGNEKLFF.

The chain employs TRBV7-2 and TRBJ2-7; TRBD2 is a possible D gene (5 bases). This CDR3 is 15 amino acids long. Trimming took off 5 bases at V and 5 bases at J, with 19 bases between the two ends. Germline loops: CDR1 SGHTA, CDR2 FQGNSA. The CDR3 region has the DNA TGTGCCAGCAGCCTCGAGCGGCAAGGCCTGGACGAGCAGTACTTC. Protein product: CASSLERQGLDEQYF. Drawing the rest from reference TRBV7-2 and TRBJ2-7, the complete variable domain is GAGVSQSPSNKVTEKGKDVELRCDPISGHTALYWYRQSLGQGLEFLIYFQGNSAPDKSGLPSDRFSAERTGGSVSTLTIQRTQQEDSAVYLCASSLERQGLDEQYFGPGTRLTVT.

This chain connects TRBV2 to TRBJ1-2, with 9 bases identical to TRBD1. Germline V gene sequence: CDR1 SNHLY, CDR2 FYNNEI. After removal of 8 bases from V and 8 bases from J, the junction contained 6 bases not matched to a gene. There are 12 residues in the CDR3. The CDR3 spells CASEGTGKGYTF. The CDR3 DNA sequence: TGTGCCAGCGAGGGGACAGGGAAGGGCTACACCTTC.

CDR3 loop: CASSDYRGTALAEAFF. The DNA of the CDR3 is TGTGCCAGCAGCGACTACAGGGGGACGGCTCTCGCTGAAGCTTTCTTT. The rearrangement joins TRBV7-9 to TRBJ1-1, with 8 bases that match TRBD1. V lost 5 bases and J lost 6; bases outside the gene matches: 14. The CDR3 sequence is 16 residues long. Germline V gives CDR1 SEHNR, CDR2 FQNEAQ (reference sequence).

The chain is built from TRBV11-3 and TRBJ2-2, with TRBD1 as a possible D gene (6 bases). V was shortened by 5 bases and J by 1 base, with 8 bases between the two germline ends. CDR1 is SGHNT and CDR2 is YENEEA in the germline V gene. This CDR3 has 14 amino acids. The CDR3 sequence: CASSPQGNTGELFF. Written as DNA, the CDR3 is TGTGCCAGCAGCCCACAGGGGAACACCGGGGAGCTGTTTTTT.

This rearrangement joins TRBV6-5 to TRBJ1-2; D unclear. In germline, CDR1 is MNHEY, CDR2 SVGAGI. There are 13 residues in the CDR3. V was pared by 5 bases and J by 0 bases, with 7 bases between. For the CDR3, the DNA is TGTGCCAGCAGTCCGGGTTCTAACTATGGCTACACCTTC. Translation: CASSPGSNYGYTF.

V is TRBV9 and J is TRBJ2-7; D is uncertain. Germline V lookup: CDR1 SGDLS, CDR2 YYNGEE. The CDR3 has 13 residues. With 3 bases removed from V and 4 bases from J, the gap between germline ends came to 11 bases. The CDR3 loop is CASSARNSYEQYF. The CDR3 DNA reads as TGTGCCAGCAGCGCCAGAAACAGTTACGAGCAGTACTTC. The whole variable domain, remainder taken from reference TRBV9 and TRBJ2-7, is DSGVTQTPKHLITATGQRVTLRCSPRSGDLSVYWYQQSLDQGLQFLIQYYNGEERAKGNILERFSAQQFPDLHSELNLSSLELGDSALYFCASSARNSYEQYFGPGTRLTVT.

The chain employs TRBV30 and TRBJ1-1; 8 bases align to TRBD1. This CDR3 is 12 amino acids long. V lost 3 bases to trimming and J lost 5 bases; unmatched junction nucleotides: 2. Looked up from germline, CDR1 is GTSNPN and CDR2 is SVGIG (reference sequence). This CDR3 is CAWSRQGTEAFF. The CDR3 DNA sequence: TGTGCCTGGAGCCGACAGGGGACTGAAGCTTTCTTT.

The chain is built from TRBV7-9 and TRBJ2-1, with a possible D match to TRBD1 (6 bases). Deletions cut 9 bases from V and 2 bases from J, with 14 bases between. In germline, CDR1 is SEHNR, CDR2 FQNEAQ (reference sequence). The CDR3 consists of 14 residues. CDR3 nucleotide sequence: TGTGCCAGTACTAAACAGGGTGCCTACAATGAGCAGTTCTTC. Residues: CASTKQGAYNEQFF.